The following is a TCR beta chain sequence with its context. The data were taken from a study of OX40 agonist ivuxolimab in advanced cancers. Produced via immunoSEQ multiplex PCR; TCRdb's table is partial and in-frame only. The sample consists of about 67,000 clones, approximately 84% of them appearing once. Germline CDR1 LGHNA, CDR2 YSLEER. V was pared by 0 bases and J by 5 bases, with 13 bases between. The CDR3 sequence is 16 residues long. This chain connects TRBV4-3 to TRBJ1-4, with D possibly TRBD1 on 5 matching bases. The source is an adult with an advanced solid tumor such as melanoma, head and neck, liver or kidney cancer. The sequencing used CD4+ or CD8+ T cells sorted from blood, collected in a trial of the OX40 agonist ivuxolimab. CDR3 bases: TGCGCCAGCAGCCAAGATTATGGACAAACCAATGAAAAACTGTTTTTT. Its translation is CASSQDYGQTNEKLFF.